Here is one TCR beta chain with its context. No antigen is known for it. No base qualities exist here, and no much larger clone lies one base off it. Sequenced on an Illumina NovaSeq 6000. Using 5'RACE with constant-segment primers, TCRalpha and TCRbeta cDNA libraries were constructed, with sample barcodes and unique molecular identifiers added in the process. Trizol reagent was used to extract RNA from every sample. The libraries were amplified in two PCR steps, and the second step added a second sample barcode and Illumina TruSeq adapters. The libraries were sequenced on an Illumina NovaSeq using 2 x 150 bp paired-end reads. Concerning the study's data processing: Demultiplexing of reads and collapsing into UMI-guided consensus sequences were performed with migec v1.2.7. Using mixcr v2.1.11, UMI consensuses were aligned to TRA and TRB V and J templates and then assembled into clonotypes. A clonotype was counted as expanded or contracted only if both edgeR and NoisET called the change significant, with noise models trained on biological replicates. edgeR calls used a false discovery rate-adjusted p below 0.01 and a log2 fold-change threshold of 1. As an exploratory analysis of dynamics, max-normalized trajectories of the 1000 most abundant clonotypes were examined by PCA with hierarchical clustering. Each responding clone was given a CD4 or CD8 phenotype based on the CD4+ and CD8+ repertoires, which had been sequenced separately. TCRdb ran its own pipeline on the public reads, namely fastp trimming at Q25 and MiXCR clone calling, and kept in-frame beta chains. All rows with the same CDR3 protein become a single entry with the most common DNA and genes. The V and J calls here are based on TCRdb, not the publication. Here the sample has hundreds of thousands of distinct CDR3 sequences; 16% occur a single time. The top ten hold roughly 21% of the sample.

The sample belongs to a study of T-cell memory formation after mild COVID-19 (dated by TCRdb to the early 2020s). Regarding the study in general: TCR sequence clusters from the two donors were largely donor specific. In a couple of donors, T-cell clones that expanded and contracted after mild COVID-19 were followed by sequencing TCRalpha and TCRbeta repertoires longitudinally. The cohort comprised two young, previously healthy adult volunteers, one female and one male. Paper-wide results and their limitations: The study included only a couple of mild cases, and larger cohorts that include severe cases with pre-infection samples were judged to be necessary. SARS-CoV-2 specificity of the second-wave clones peaking on day 37 was not confirmed. Contracting CD4+ clones were located mainly in the CM and EM memory subsets, whereas CD8+ clones were found to be enriched in EMRA. From day 15 to 85, contracting clones showed balanced CD4/CD8 phenotypes, whereas a second wave of clones that expanded from day 15 to 37 leaned towards CD4+. Some responding clones were detected in pre-infection memory, suggesting pre-existing cross-reactive memory T cells joined the SARS-CoV-2 response.

PBMCs were isolated by Ficoll-Paque density gradient centrifugation. Between the V and J ends, shortened by 10 bases and 5 bases respectively, the junction contains 21 bases. Reading from cysteine to phenylalanine, the CDR3 counts 15 amino acids. The DNA shown is the 45-base CDR3, in frame from base 1. CDR1 SGHRS and CDR2 YFSETQ are derived from the germline V gene. This receptor chain uses TRBV5-1 and TRBJ2-2; the D gene is perhaps TRBD2, from 5 matching bases. Input material: PBMCs or a T cell subset sorted from them (not recorded which). This TCR was recovered from a man between 18 and 35 years old who had mild COVID-19 (a few samples of this study predate the infection). The sample titles of this study are shuffled in the database, so cell type and time point are left out; the donor was told from shared clones. The CDR3 is CAVARDLLGTGELFF. The nucleotide sequence reads as follows: TGCGCCGTAGCCCGGGATCTACTGGGGACCGGGGAGCTGTTTTTT.